This T cell receptor (beta chain) was observed in a study of OX40 agonist ivuxolimab in advanced cancers. TCRdb's copy holds only in-frame clones and misses some; the assay was immunoSEQ multiplex PCR. This sample has tens of thousands of clones, with about 88% found just once. J lost 1 base, V lost 6 bases, and 6 bases had no gene match. The CDR3 is 15 residues long. Germline loops: CDR1 SNHLY, CDR2 FYNNEI. The material sequenced was CD4+ or CD8+ T cells sorted from blood, taken in a trial of the OX40 agonist ivuxolimab. This TCR was recovered from an adult with an advanced solid tumor such as melanoma, head and neck, liver or kidney cancer. The rearrangement uses TRBV2 and TRBJ2-7; 10 bases map to TRBD1. DNA for the CDR3: TGTGCCAGCAGCCGGACAGGGGGAGGGTCCTACGAGCAGTACTTC. As protein: CASSRTGGGSYEQYF. Based on the CDR3 plus reference TRBV2 and TRBJ2-7, the full variable domain is EPEVTQTPSHQVTQMGQEVILRCVPISNHLYFYWYRQILGQKVEFLVSFYNNEISEKSEIFDDQFSVERPDGSNFTLKIRSTKLEDSAMYFCASSRTGGGSYEQYFGPGTRLTVT.